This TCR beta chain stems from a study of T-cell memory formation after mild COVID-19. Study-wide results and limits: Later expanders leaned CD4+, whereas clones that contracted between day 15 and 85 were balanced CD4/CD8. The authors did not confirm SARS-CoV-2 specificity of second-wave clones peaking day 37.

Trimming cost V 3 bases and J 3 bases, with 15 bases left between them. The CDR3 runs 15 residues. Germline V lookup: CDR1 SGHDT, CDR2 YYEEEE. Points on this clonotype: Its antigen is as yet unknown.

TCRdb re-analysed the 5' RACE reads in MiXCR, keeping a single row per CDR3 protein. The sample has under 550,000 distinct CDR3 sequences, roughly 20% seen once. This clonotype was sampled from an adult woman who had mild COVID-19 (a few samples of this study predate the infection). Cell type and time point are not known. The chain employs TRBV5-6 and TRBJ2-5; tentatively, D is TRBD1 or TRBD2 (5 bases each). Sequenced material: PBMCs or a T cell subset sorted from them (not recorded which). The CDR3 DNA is TGTGCCAGCAGCTCCCGGCTTGGGGGAAAAGAGACCCAGTACTTC. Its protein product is CASSSRLGGKETQYF. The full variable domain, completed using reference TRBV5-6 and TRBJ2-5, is DAGVTQSPTHLIKTRGQQVTLRCSPKSGHDTVSWYQQALGQGPQFIFQYYEEEERQRGNFPDRFSGHQFPNYSSELNVNALLLGDSALYLCASSSRLGGKETQYFGPGTRLLVL.